The 5 T cell receptor beta chains given below trace back to one sample, sequenced in a study of blood T cell repertoires in COVID-19 (dated by TCRdb to about 2020). The library was prepared using the immunoSEQ multiplex PCR assay. Held by TCRdb, this immuneACCESS table contains in-frame sequences only and omits some clones. Under half of the omission traces to an unresolved V gene where checked; the cause of the rest is unknown. For this sample there are about 200,000 clones; 82% appear just once. The ten largest clones capture approximately 8% of the sample. Sequenced input: peripheral blood. The receptor set was obtained from a woman over 75 with COVID-19, enrolled during active disease.

This sequence joins TRBV5-1 and TRBJ2-1, with 11 positions matching TRBD2. CDR1 and CDR2 (germline): SGHRS, YFSETQ. The CDR3 is 15 residues long. V was clipped by 0 bases and J by 7 bases; unmatched bases: 3. CDR3 DNA: TGCGCCAGCAGCTTGGTGTCTAGCGGGGGGAATGAGCAGTTCTTC. Residues: CASSLVSSGGNEQFF.

This sequence joins TRBV1 and TRBJ2-7; the listed D gene, TRBD2, was not tested against the DNA. TRBV1 is a pseudogene. The CDR3 loop spans 13 amino acids. The CDR3 protein is CTLRKRENYEQYF. The DNA for the CDR3 is TGCACCCTCCGCAAGCGGGAGAACTACGAGCAGTACTTC.

CDR3 residues: CASSPGGQGLYEQYF. The DNA of the CDR3 is TGTGCCAGCAGCCCTGGCGGACAGGGCCTCTACGAGCAGTACTTC. The chain is built from TRBV7-9 and TRBJ2-7, with 8 nucleotides matching TRBD1. The length of the CDR3 is 15 residues. V lost 5 bases and J lost 3; bases outside the gene matches: 9. The germline CDR1 and CDR2 sequences are SEHNR and FQNEAQ (reference sequence). Looking up the rest from reference TRBV7-9 and TRBJ2-7 gives the full variable domain: DTGVSQNPRHKITKRGQNVTFRCDPISEHNRLYWYRQTLGQGPEFLTYFQNEAQLEKSRLLSDRFSAERPKGSFSTLEIQRTEQGDSAMYLCASSPGGQGLYEQYFGPGTRLTVT.

This clone occurred a few times. The rearrangement joins TRBV2 to TRBJ2-3, with 10 positions matching TRBD1. Germline V lookup: CDR1 SNHLY, CDR2 FYNNEI. The CDR3 has 13 amino acids. V was clipped by 9 bases and J by 4 bases; unmatched bases: 4. The CDR3 DNA follows: TGTGCCAGTGGGACAGGGGCGGCAGATACGCAGTATTTT. This gives the protein CASGTGAADTQYF.

V usage is TRBV5-1 and J usage is TRBJ1-2; a possible D gene is TRBD1 (6 bases). The V end was cut by 2 bases, the J end by 3 bases, with 8 bases between. The CDR3 runs 13 residues. CDR1 is SGHRS, CDR2 YFSETQ, per germline. The CDR3 protein is CASSFSGDYGYTF. The CDR3 DNA is TGCGCCAGCAGCTTTTCAGGGGACTATGGCTACACCTTC.